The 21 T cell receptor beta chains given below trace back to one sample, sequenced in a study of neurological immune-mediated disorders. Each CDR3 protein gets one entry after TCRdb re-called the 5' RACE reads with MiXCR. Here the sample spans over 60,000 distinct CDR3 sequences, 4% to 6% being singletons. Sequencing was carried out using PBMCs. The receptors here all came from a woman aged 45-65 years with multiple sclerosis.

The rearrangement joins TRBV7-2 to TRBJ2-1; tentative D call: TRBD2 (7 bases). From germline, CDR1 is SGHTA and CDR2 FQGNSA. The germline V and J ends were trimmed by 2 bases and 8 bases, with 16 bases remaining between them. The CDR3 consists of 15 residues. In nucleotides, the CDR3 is TGTGCCAGCAGCTTATTTGGACAGCGGGGATATGAGCAGTTCTTC. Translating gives CASSLFGQRGYEQFF.

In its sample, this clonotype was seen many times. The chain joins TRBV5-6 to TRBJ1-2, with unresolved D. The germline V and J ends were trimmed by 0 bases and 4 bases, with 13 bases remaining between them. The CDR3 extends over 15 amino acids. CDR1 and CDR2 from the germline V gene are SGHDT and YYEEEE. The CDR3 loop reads CASSLAGPVLYGYTF. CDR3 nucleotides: TGTGCCAGCAGCTTGGCCGGGCCAGTTCTCTATGGCTACACCTTC.

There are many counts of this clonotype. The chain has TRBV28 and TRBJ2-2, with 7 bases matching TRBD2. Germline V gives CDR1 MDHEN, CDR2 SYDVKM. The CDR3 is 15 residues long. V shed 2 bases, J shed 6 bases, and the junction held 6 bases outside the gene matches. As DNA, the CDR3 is TGTGCCAGCAGTTTACCCCAGGGAGGGCCCGGGGAGCTGTTTTTT. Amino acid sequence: CASSLPQGGPGELFF. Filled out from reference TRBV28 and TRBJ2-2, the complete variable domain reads DVKVTQSSRYLVKRTGEKVFLECVQDMDHENMFWYRQDPGLGLRLIYFSYDVKMKEKGDIPEGYSVSREKKERFSLILESASTNQTSMYLCASSLPQGGPGELFFGEGSRLTVL.

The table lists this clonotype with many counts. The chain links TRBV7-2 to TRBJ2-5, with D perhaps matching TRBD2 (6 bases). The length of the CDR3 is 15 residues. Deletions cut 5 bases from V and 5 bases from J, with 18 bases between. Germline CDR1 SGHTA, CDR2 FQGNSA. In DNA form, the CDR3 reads TGTGCCAGCAGCCAAGCACCCAGCGGGTCGGAGACCCAGTACTTC. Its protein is CASSQAPSGSETQYF.

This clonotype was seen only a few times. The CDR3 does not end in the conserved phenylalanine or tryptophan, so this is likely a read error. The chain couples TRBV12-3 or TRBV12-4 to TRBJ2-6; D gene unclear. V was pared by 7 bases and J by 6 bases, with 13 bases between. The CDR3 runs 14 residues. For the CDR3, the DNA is TGTGCCAGCACACCTTCCATTGAGGCCAACGTCCTGACTAAC. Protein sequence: CASTPSIEANVLTN.

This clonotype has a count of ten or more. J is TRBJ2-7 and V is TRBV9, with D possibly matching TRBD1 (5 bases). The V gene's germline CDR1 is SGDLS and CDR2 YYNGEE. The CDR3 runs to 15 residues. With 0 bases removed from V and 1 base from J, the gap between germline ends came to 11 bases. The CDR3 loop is CASSVAGGASYEQYF. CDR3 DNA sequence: TGTGCCAGCAGCGTAGCCGGTGGGGCTTCCTACGAGCAGTACTTC.

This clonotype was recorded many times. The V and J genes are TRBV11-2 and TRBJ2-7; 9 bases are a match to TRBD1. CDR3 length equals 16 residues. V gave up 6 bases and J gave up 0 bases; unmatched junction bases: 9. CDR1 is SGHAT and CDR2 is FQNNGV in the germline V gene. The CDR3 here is CASSFWDRDISYEQYF. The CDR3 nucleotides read TGTGCCAGCAGTTTTTGGGACAGGGACATCTCCTACGAGCAGTACTTC.

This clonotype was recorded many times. CDR3: CASSLAGGADNEQFF. CDR3 DNA sequence: TGTGCCAGCAGCTTAGCGGGCGGGGCTGACAATGAGCAGTTCTTC. The chain combines TRBV11-3 with TRBJ2-1, with D tentatively TRBD2 (6 bases). Between the trimmed V and J ends, which lost 1 base and 5 bases, there was a span of 12 bases. Germline values: CDR1 SGHNT, CDR2 YENEEA. This CDR3 spans 15 amino acids.

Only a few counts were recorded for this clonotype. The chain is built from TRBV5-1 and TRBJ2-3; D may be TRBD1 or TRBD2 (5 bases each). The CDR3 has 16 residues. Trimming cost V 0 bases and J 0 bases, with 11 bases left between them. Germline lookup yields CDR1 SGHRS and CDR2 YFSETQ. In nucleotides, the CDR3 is TGCGCCAGCAGCTTGGATGGGACGTTAAGCACAGATACGCAGTATTTT. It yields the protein CASSLDGTLSTDTQYF.

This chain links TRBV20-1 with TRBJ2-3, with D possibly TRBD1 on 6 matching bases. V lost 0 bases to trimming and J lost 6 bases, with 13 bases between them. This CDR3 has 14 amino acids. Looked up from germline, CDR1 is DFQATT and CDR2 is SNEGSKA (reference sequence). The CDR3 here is CSAREGAFFDTQYF. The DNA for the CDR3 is TGCAGTGCTAGAGAGGGGGCTTTCTTCGATACGCAGTATTTT.

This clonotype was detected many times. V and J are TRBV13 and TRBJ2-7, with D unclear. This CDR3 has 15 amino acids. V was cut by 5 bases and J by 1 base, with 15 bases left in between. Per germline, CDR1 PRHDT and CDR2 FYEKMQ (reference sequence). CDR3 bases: TGTGCCAGCAGCCCATCAAGGACGGAATCCTACGAGCAGTACGTC. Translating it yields CASSPSRTESYEQYV.

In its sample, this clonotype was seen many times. The CDR3 loop reads CSALVRGDYGYTF. The CDR3 region has the DNA TGCAGTGCCCTAGTGAGGGGAGACTATGGCTACACCTTC. V gene TRBV20-1 combines with J gene TRBJ1-2; a possible D gene is TRBD1 (5 bases). V was cut by 6 bases and J by 3 bases, with 14 bases left in between. The CDR3 length is 13 residues. Germline V gene lookup returns CDR1 DFQATT and CDR2 SNEGSKA (reference sequence).

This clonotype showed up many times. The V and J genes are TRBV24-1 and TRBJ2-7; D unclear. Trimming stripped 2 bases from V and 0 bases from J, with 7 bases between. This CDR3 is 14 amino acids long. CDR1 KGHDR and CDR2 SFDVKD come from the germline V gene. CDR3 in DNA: TGTGCCACCAGTGATTCTCCCAACTCCTACGAGCAGTACTTC. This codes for CATSDSPNSYEQYF.

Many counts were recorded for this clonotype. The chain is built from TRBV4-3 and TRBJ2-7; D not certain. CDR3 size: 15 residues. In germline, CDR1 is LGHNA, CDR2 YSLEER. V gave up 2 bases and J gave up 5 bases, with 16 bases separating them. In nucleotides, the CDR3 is TGCGCCAGCAGCCAACGTCGCCTGGGGTCCCACGAGCAGTACTTC. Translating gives CASSQRRLGSHEQYF.

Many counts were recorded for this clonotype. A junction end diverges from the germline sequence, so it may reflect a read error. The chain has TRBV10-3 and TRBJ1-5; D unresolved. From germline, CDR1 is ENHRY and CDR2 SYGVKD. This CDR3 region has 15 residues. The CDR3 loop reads CAISESMAHNQPQNF. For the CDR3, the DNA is TGTGCCATCAGTGAGTCTATGGCACATAATCAGCCCCAGAATTTT.

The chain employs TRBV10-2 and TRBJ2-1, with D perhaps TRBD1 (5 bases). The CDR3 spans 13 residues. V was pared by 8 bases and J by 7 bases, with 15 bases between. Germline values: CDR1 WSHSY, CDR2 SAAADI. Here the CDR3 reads CASSDSVLNEQFF. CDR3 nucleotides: TGCGCCAGCTCTGACAGCGTCCTGAATGAGCAGTTCTTC.

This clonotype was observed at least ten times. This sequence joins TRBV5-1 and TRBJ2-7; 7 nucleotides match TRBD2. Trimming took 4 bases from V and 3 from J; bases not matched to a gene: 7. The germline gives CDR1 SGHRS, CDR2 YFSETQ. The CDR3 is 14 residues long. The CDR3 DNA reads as TGCGCCAGCAGCCGACCCCGGGAGGTCTACGAGCAGTACGTC. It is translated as CASSRPREVYEQYV.

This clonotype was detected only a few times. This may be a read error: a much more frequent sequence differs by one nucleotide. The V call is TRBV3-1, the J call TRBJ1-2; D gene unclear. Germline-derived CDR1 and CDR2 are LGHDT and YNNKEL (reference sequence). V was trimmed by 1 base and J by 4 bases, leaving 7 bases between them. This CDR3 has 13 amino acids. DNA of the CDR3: TGTGCCAGCAGCCAAGGAAAGACCTATGGCTACACCTTC. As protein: CASSQGKTYGYTF.

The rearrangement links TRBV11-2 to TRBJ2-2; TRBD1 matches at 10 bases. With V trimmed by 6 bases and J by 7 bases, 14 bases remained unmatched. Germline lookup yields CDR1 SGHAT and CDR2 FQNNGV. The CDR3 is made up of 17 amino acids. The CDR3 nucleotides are TGTGCCAGCAGTCTATGGACAGGGGGTCGGATTGGCGGGGAGCTGTTTTTT. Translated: CASSLWTGGRIGGELFF.

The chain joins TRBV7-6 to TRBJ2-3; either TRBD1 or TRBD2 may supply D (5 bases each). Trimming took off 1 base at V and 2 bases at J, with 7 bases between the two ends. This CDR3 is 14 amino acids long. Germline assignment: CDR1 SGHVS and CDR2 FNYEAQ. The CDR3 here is CASSLGGTTDTQYF. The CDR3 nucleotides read TGTGCCAGCAGCTTAGGGGGGACCACAGATACGCAGTATTTT.

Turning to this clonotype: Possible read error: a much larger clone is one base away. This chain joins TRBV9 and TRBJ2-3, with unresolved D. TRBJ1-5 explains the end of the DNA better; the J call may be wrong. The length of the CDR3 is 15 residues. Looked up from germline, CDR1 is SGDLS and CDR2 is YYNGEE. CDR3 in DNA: TGTGCCAGCAGCGTAGTTGGCACTTCGGCAGATACGCAGCATTTT. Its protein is CASSVVGTSADTQHF.